These 31 T cell receptor beta chains came from one sample sequenced in a study of T-cell memory formation after mild COVID-19. TCRdb reanalysed the 5' RACE reads using MiXCR and keeps one entry per CDR3 protein. This sample has roughly 130,000 distinct CDR3 sequences; about 5.9% occur once, and the top ten carry approximately 2.3%. The sequenced sample was PBMCs or a T cell subset sorted from them (not recorded which). The receptor source for this set is an adult woman who had mild COVID-19 (a few samples of this study predate the infection). Cell type and time point are not known.

J is TRBJ2-1 and V is TRBV18; 10 bases line up with TRBD2. Germline V gene lookup returns CDR1 KGHSH and CDR2 LQKENI. V lost 3 bases to trimming and J lost 12 bases; unmatched junction nucleotides: 8. The CDR3 sequence is 14 residues long. CDR3 amino acids: CASSPGLARSAQFF. DNA for the CDR3: TGTGCCAGCTCACCGGGACTAGCGCGATCCGCGCAGTTCTTC.

In DNA, the CDR3 is TGCAGCGTTGTAGCGGCCGCCTACGAGCAGTACTTC. Its protein is CSVVAAAYEQYF. The V gene is TRBV29-1, the J gene TRBJ2-7; possibly TRBD2 for D (6 bases). Germline lookup yields CDR1 SQVTM and CDR2 ANQGSEA. Trimming pared 4 bases from V and 2 bases from J, leaving 9 bases between. The CDR3 is 12 residues long.

This clonotype was picked up a small number of times. The gene calls are TRBV10-3 and TRBJ2-1; 13 bases map to TRBD2. This CDR3 spans 14 amino acids. The J segment lost 9 bases and the V segment lost 3 bases, leaving 2 bases of the junction unmatched. Germline CDR1 and CDR2: ENHRY and SYGVKD. CDR3: CAISDRTSGGEQFF. Written as DNA, the CDR3 is TGTGCCATCAGTGACCGGACTAGCGGGGGTGAGCAGTTCTTC.

V gene TRBV12-3 or TRBV12-4 combines with J gene TRBJ2-2; TRBD1 might be the D (7 bases). V dropped 5 bases and J dropped 7 bases, with 14 bases sitting between them. The length of the CDR3 is 14 residues. Here the CDR3 reads CASSPRQGGGELFF. The CDR3 coding sequence is TGTGCCAGCAGTCCCCGACAGGGAGGCGGGGAGCTGTTTTTT.

This clonotype was seen many times. V and J are TRBV12-3 or TRBV12-4 and TRBJ2-7; either TRBD1 or TRBD2 may supply D (5 bases each). Trimming took off 7 bases at V and 0 bases at J, with 13 bases between the two ends. There are 14 residues in the CDR3. The CDR3 reads CASTPWGNSYEQYF. DNA for the CDR3: TGTGCCAGCACCCCTTGGGGGAACTCCTACGAGCAGTACTTC.

This clonotype showed up many times. J is TRBJ1-1 and V is TRBV7-3, with D possibly TRBD1 on 5 matching bases. V was clipped by 5 bases and J by 1 base, with 11 bases between them. Germline V gene lookup returns CDR1 SGHTA and CDR2 FQGTGA. This CDR3 spans 14 amino acids. CDR3 sequence: CASSPGRANTEAFF. The CDR3 DNA follows: TGTGCCAGCAGCCCGGGACGAGCGAACACTGAAGCTTTCTTT.

V usage is TRBV24-1 and J usage is TRBJ1-5, with 12 bases aligning to TRBD1. This CDR3 contains 16 residues. CDR1 and CDR2 from the germline V gene are KGHDR and SFDVKD. V gave up 4 bases and J gave up 5 bases; unmatched junction bases: 5. DNA of the CDR3: TGTGCCACCAGTGAAGGGGGACAGGGGGCCTATCAGCCCCAGCATTTT. It codes for CATSEGGQGAYQPQHF.

This clonotype was counted at least ten times. The chain employs TRBV12-3 or TRBV12-4 and TRBJ2-2, with D possibly called TRBD1 or TRBD2 (5 bases each). Trimming cost V 7 bases and J 4 bases, with 13 bases left between them. The CDR3 contains 14 residues. CDR3 amino acids: CASMAGQGTGELFF. The CDR3 DNA reads TGTGCCAGCATGGCGGGCCAGGGCACCGGGGAGCTGTTTTTT.

This clonotype was counted ten times or more. The chain couples TRBV18 to TRBJ1-1; 9 nucleotides line up with TRBD1. The CDR3 extends over 13 amino acids. V lost 8 bases and J lost 3; bases outside the gene matches: 4. CDR1 KGHSH and CDR2 LQKENI come from the germline V gene. CDR3 nucleotide sequence: TGTGCCAGCCGACAGGGGGTGGACACTGAAGCTTTCTTT. As protein: CASRQGVDTEAFF.

The CDR3: CASSIGSGYGYTF. CDR3 bases: TGTGCCAGTAGTATAGGGTCCGGCTATGGCTACACCTTC. V is TRBV19 and J is TRBJ1-2; unclear D gene. V was cut by 1 base and J by 4 bases, with 7 bases left in between. The CDR3 covers 13 residues. Germline values: CDR1 LNHDA, CDR2 SQIVND (reference sequence). Full variable domain (remainder filled in from reference TRBV19 and TRBJ1-2): DGGITQSPKYLFRKEGQNVTLSCEQNLNHDAMYWYRQDPGQGLRLIYYSQIVNDFQKGDIAEGYSVSREKKESFPLTVTSAQKNPTAFYLCASSIGSGYGYTFGSGTRLTVV.

In its sample, this clonotype was seen many times. The rearrangement links TRBV14 to TRBJ1-1; 8 bases fit TRBD1. J lost 2 bases, V lost 2 bases, and 7 bases had no gene match. Germline CDR1 SGHDN, CDR2 FVKESK. This CDR3 has 16 residues. The CDR3 region has the DNA TGTGCCAGCAGCCAATCCAGGGGGCTAGGTAACACTGAAGCTTTCTTT. This encodes CASSQSRGLGNTEAFF.

V usage is TRBV19 and J usage is TRBJ2-7; 7 bases fit TRBD1. There are 16 residues in the CDR3. CDR1 LNHDA and CDR2 SQIVND come from the germline V gene (reference sequence). With 4 bases clipped from V and 2 bases from J, the junction kept 11 bases outside the gene matches. CDR3 loop: CASSTSQQGFTYEQYF. CDR3 sequence (DNA): TGTGCCAGTAGTACGAGCCAACAGGGGTTCACCTACGAGCAGTACTTC.

This clonotype was picked up a small number of times. The gene calls are TRBV10-3 and TRBJ2-5; D tentatively reads TRBD1 or TRBD2 (5 bases each). Between the trimmed V and J ends, which lost 3 bases and 4 bases, there was a span of 15 bases. The germline gives CDR1 ENHRY, CDR2 SYGVKD. The CDR3 totals 15 residues. The CDR3 loop reads CAISEYGTERETQYF. The CDR3, as DNA: TGTGCCATCAGTGAATATGGGACCGAGCGAGAGACCCAGTACTTC.

In its sample, this clonotype was seen a few times. V and J are TRBV5-1 and TRBJ2-1; D may be TRBD2 (6 bases). The germline V and J ends were trimmed by 1 base and 4 bases, with 15 bases remaining between them. The CDR3 totals 16 residues. Germline CDR1 and CDR2: SGHRS and YFSETQ. Here the CDR3 DNA reads TGCGCCAGCAGCTTGATCGCGGGGTCGGGTTACAATGAGCAGTTCTTC. The encoded protein is CASSLIAGSGYNEQFF.

This clonotype was seen only a few times. The rearrangement joins TRBV24-1 to TRBJ2-2; D is unresolved. This CDR3 has 13 amino acids. Trimming pared 4 bases from V and 3 bases from J, leaving 5 bases between. Germline-derived CDR1 and CDR2 are KGHDR and SFDVKD. CDR3 DNA sequence: TGTGCCACCAGTGACCTGGACACCGGGGAGCTGTTTTTT. This codes for CATSDLDTGELFF.

Ten or more counts support this clonotype. The rearrangement uses TRBV7-8 and TRBJ2-7, with 7 bases lining up with TRBD2. Per germline, CDR1 SGHVS and CDR2 FQNEAQ. The CDR3 extends over 14 amino acids. Trimming took 6 bases from V and 3 from J; bases not matched to a gene: 8. The CDR3 DNA reads TGTGCCAGCAGTATCGGACTAGAGTTCTACGAGCAGTACTTC. Protein product: CASSIGLEFYEQYF.

The CDR3 bases are TGTGCCAGCACCGTAGACGGTCTGGGGGAGCAGTTCTTC. Translation: CASTVDGLGEQFF. The chain recombines TRBV12-3 or TRBV12-4 with TRBJ2-1, with unresolved D. V lost 7 bases to trimming and J lost 10 bases, with 17 bases between them. CDR3 size: 13 residues.

This clonotype was counted many times. J is TRBJ2-5 and V is TRBV27, with TRBD2 as a possible D gene (5 bases). Trimming removed 6 bases at V and 3 bases at J, with 17 bases between. The CDR3 has 15 amino acids. CDR1 and CDR2 from the germline V gene are MNHEY and SMNVEV (reference sequence). CDR3 DNA sequence: TGTGCCAGCAGGGGTTGGCGGACTCGAGAAGAGACCCAGTACTTC. Its translation is CASRGWRTREETQYF.

This clonotype has a count of ten or more. The chain uses TRBV25-1 and TRBJ2-7; D may be TRBD1 (5 bases). The CDR3 is 16 amino acids. The germline V gene encodes CDR1 MGHDK and CDR2 SYGVNS. Trimming took 8 bases from V and 0 from J, leaving 20 bases between them. The chain's CDR3 is CASGPRARGTSYEQYF. CDR3 nucleotides: TGTGCCAGCGGACCCAGAGCAAGGGGTACCTCCTACGAGCAGTACTTC.

This clonotype was counted a few times. This sequence joins TRBV7-9 and TRBJ1-4; 12 bases map to TRBD1. CDR1 SEHNR and CDR2 FQNEAQ come from the germline V gene (reference sequence). The trim removed 6 bases at V and 7 bases at J, leaving 12 bases unmatched. The CDR3 length is 17 residues. CDR3 sequence reads: CASSPRDRGRLSEKLFF. The CDR3 nucleotides read TGTGCCAGCAGTCCACGGGACAGGGGGCGTTTGAGTGAAAAACTGTTTTTT.

A few counts support this clonotype. The chain links TRBV5-1 to TRBJ2-4; no firm D call. The CDR3 consists of 14 residues. The V end lost 1 base, the J end lost 7 bases, and 12 bases lay between the germline ends. From germline, CDR1 is SGHRS and CDR2 YFSETQ. CDR3 DNA sequence: TGCGCCAGCAGCTTGAGTTCTCGAGAGAACATTCAGTACTTC. This translates into CASSLSSRENIQYF.

This clonotype was detected many times. The J gene is TRBJ2-7, the V gene TRBV12-3 or TRBV12-4, with unresolved D. The V end lost 2 bases, the J end lost 3 bases, and 5 bases lay between the germline ends. This CDR3 has 12 residues. The CDR3 DNA follows: TGTGCCAGCAGTTTAACTCGCTACGAGCAGTACTTC. As protein: CASSLTRYEQYF.

DNA for the CDR3: TGTGCCAGCAGCTCGCGGTGGACTAGCACAGATACGCAGTATTTT. This encodes CASSSRWTSTDTQYF. This chain links TRBV7-2 with TRBJ2-3; a weak D match, TRBD2 (5 bases). This CDR3 is 15 amino acids long. The germline gives CDR1 SGHTA, CDR2 FQGNSA. With 4 bases removed from V and 0 bases from J, the gap between germline ends came to 11 bases.

This clonotype was counted a few times. V is TRBV6-6 and J is TRBJ2-7; D call uncertain. The CDR3 runs to 14 residues. V shed 6 bases and J shed 0 bases, with 12 bases lying between them. Germline V gene data show CDR1 as MNHNY and CDR2 as SVGAGI (reference sequence). The CDR3 bases are TGTGCCAGCAGCAATCGGGTGGGCTCCTACGAGCAGTACTTC. Its protein is CASSNRVGSYEQYF.

In its sample, this clonotype was seen a few times. The chain uses TRBV12-3 or TRBV12-4 and TRBJ2-5; the match to TRBD1 covers 10 bases. The CDR3 runs 14 residues. The ends lost 6 bases at V and 3 bases at J; junction bases unmatched: 4. CDR3 loop: CASSPGQGEETQYF. Written as DNA, the CDR3 is TGTGCCAGCAGCCCCGGACAGGGGGAAGAGACCCAGTACTTC.

This clonotype appeared a few times. This chain connects TRBV11-2 to TRBJ2-4; no clear D. This CDR3 has 13 amino acids. CDR1 SGHAT and CDR2 FQNNGV come from the germline V gene. V lost 1 base, J lost 2 bases, and 3 bases lay in between. The CDR3 loop is CASSLGPKNIQYF. In DNA, the CDR3 is TGTGCCAGCAGCTTAGGCCCCAAAAACATTCAGTACTTC.

The chain carries TRBV5-1 and TRBJ1-1; D is uncertain. V dropped 6 bases and J dropped 1 base, with 13 bases sitting between them. The CDR3 runs to 14 residues. Looked up from germline, CDR1 is SGHRS and CDR2 is YFSETQ. CDR3: CASNNPASNTEAFF. CDR3 nucleotides: TGCGCCAGCAATAATCCGGCCTCGAACACTGAAGCTTTCTTT.

The chain uses TRBV29-1 and TRBJ2-5; no reliable D call. Germline V CDR1 and CDR2: SQVTM, ANQGSEA. CDR3 length: 12 residues. V was cut by 3 bases and J by 2 bases, with 7 bases left in between. In DNA, the CDR3 is TGCAGCGTTGACGGATTTCAAGAGACCCAGTACTTC. It codes for CSVDGFQETQYF.

This clonotype has at least ten counts. The chain couples TRBV7-9 to TRBJ2-1, with 7 bases that match TRBD2. Per the germline V gene, CDR1 is SEHNR and CDR2 is FQNEAQ (reference sequence). The CDR3 spans 19 residues. Trimming removed 4 bases from V and 1 base from J; junction bases left unmatched: 16. The CDR3 loop is CASSSNLGGPSRSYNEQFF. CDR3 coding DNA: TGTGCCAGCAGCTCCAACCTGGGAGGGCCCTCGAGGTCCTACAATGAGCAGTTCTTC.

This clonotype has ten or more counts. The chain uses TRBV12-3 or TRBV12-4 and TRBJ2-1; 16 nucleotides agree with TRBD2. The CDR3 has 18 amino acids. Unmatched junction bases numbered 7, after V lost 3 bases and J lost 5 bases. The CDR3 DNA reads as TGTGCCAGCAGTTTTGGGACTAGCGGGGGGGCCGGCAACAATGAGCAGTTCTTC. Amino acids: CASSFGTSGGAGNNEQFF.

The CDR3 DNA is TGCGCCAGCACCTCAGGACAGACGGCTGAAGCTTTCTTT. As protein: CASTSGQTAEAFF. The chain employs TRBV5-1 and TRBJ1-1; D is possibly TRBD1 (6 bases). This CDR3 has 13 residues. CDR1 is SGHRS, CDR2 YFSETQ, per germline. Trimming stripped 6 bases from V and 6 bases from J, with 15 bases between.